Presented here are 2 T cell receptor beta chains from one specimen sequenced in a study of OX40 agonist ivuxolimab in advanced cancers. Libraries came from the immunoSEQ multiplex PCR assay. TCRdb re-hosts the immuneACCESS table, in-frame sequences only. Its copies lack some clones; in the studies checked, an unresolved V gene accounts for under half of them, and the cause for the rest is not known. Counted in this sample were 70,000 to 95,000 clones; approximately 94% of them appeared once. Roughly 2.8% of the sample goes to the ten largest clones. The material was CD4+ or CD8+ T cells sorted from blood, obtained in a trial of the OX40 agonist ivuxolimab. The receptors were gathered from an adult with an advanced solid tumor such as melanoma, head and neck, liver or kidney cancer.

The chain is built from TRBV27 and TRBJ2-1; TRBD2 aligns across 11 bases. CDR1 is MNHEY, CDR2 SMNVEV, per germline (reference sequence). CDR3 length: 15 residues. Trimming removed 5 bases from V and 4 bases from J; junction bases left unmatched: 4. The CDR3 protein is CASSAGTSGYNEQFF. The CDR3 coding sequence is TGTGCCAGCAGTGCCGGGACTAGCGGTTACAATGAGCAGTTCTTC.

This chain uses TRBV19 with TRBJ2-1; 8 bases match TRBD2. The CDR3 runs to 17 residues. Unmatched junction bases numbered 13, after V lost 2 bases and J lost 7 bases. Germline loops: CDR1 LNHDA, CDR2 SQIVND (reference sequence). The DNA for the CDR3 is TGTGCCAGTAGTATATCCCAGAGGAGCGGGAGAGGAAATGAGCAGTTCTTC. Its protein product is CASSISQRSGRGNEQFF.